This T cell receptor (beta chain) was captured by sequencing in a study of blood T cell repertoires in COVID-19. As processed by the authors: Estimation of nucleated cell counts relied on the amplification of reference gene primers. Profiling relied on immunoSEQ multiplex PCR, and the TCRdb table lists in-frame clones only, not all of them. V and J calls and clone size are copied from that table; D and trimming were computed from the DNA. Among more than 300,000 clones listed, approximately 89% were seen once. The germline V gene encodes CDR1 LNHDA and CDR2 SQIVND (reference sequence). The CDR3 spans 16 residues. Germline trimming cut 7 bases from V and 0 bases from J; bases unmatched to any gene: 6. Seattle enrolled patients during active infection and tracked them longitudinally.

The chain is built from TRBV19 and TRBJ1-6; 7 bases align to TRBD1. The origin of this receptor is a woman aged 25 to 39 with COVID-19, enrolled during active disease. The source material was peripheral blood. Written as DNA, the CDR3 is TGTGCCAGTAATCCCAGGGGGTTCTCCTATAATTCACCCCTCCACTTT. Its protein is CASNPRGFSYNSPLHF. The whole variable domain, remainder taken from reference TRBV19 and TRBJ1-6, is DGGITQSPKYLFRKEGQNVTLSCEQNLNHDAMYWYRQDPGQGLRLIYYSQIVNDFQKGDIAEGYSVSREKKESFPLTVTSAQKNPTAFYLCASNPRGFSYNSPLHFGNGTRLTVT.